A single sample is the source of the 30 T cell receptor beta chains below, sequenced in a study of cytomegalovirus exposure and HLA in healthy donors. Researchers ran the PCR with 60 Vbeta and 13 Jbeta primers. Data came from immunoSEQ multiplex PCR; TCRdb stores just in-frame clones and leaves some out. The data show roughly 170,000 clones, approximately 80% seen once. The specimen sequenced was PBMCs. The receptors were gathered from a woman younger than 30 in good health and CMV-seronegative.

The DNA for the CDR3 is TGTGCCAGCAGCTTAATCAGGGACAATGAGCAGTTCTTC. Its translation: CASSLIRDNEQFF. The gene calls are TRBV7-2 and TRBJ2-1; a possible D gene is TRBD1 (5 bases). The CDR3 loop spans 13 amino acids. V was pared by 2 bases and J by 5 bases, with 7 bases between. Per germline, CDR1 SGHTA and CDR2 FQGNSA.

J is TRBJ2-7 and V is TRBV6-6; possible D gene TRBD2, 5 bases. Trimming removed 6 bases from V and 1 base from J, with 16 bases in between. Per the germline V gene, CDR1 is MNHNY and CDR2 is SVGAGI (reference sequence). This CDR3 region has 15 residues. DNA of the CDR3: TGTGCCAGCAGCGCCTTCTTTACGGGATCCTACGAGCAGTACTTC. It specifies CASSAFFTGSYEQYF.

This chain connects TRBV19 to TRBJ2-2; D is unclear. This CDR3 has 14 residues. V lost 0 bases and J lost 4, with 6 bases in between. Germline lookup yields CDR1 LNHDA and CDR2 SQIVND (reference sequence). This chain's CDR3 is CASSIDRSTGELFF. The CDR3 DNA follows: TGTGCCAGTAGTATAGATCGGTCCACCGGGGAGCTGTTTTTT. Looking up the rest from reference TRBV19 and TRBJ2-2 gives the full variable domain: DGGITQSPKYLFRKEGQNVTLSCEQNLNHDAMYWYRQDPGQGLRLIYYSQIVNDFQKGDIAEGYSVSREKKESFPLTVTSAQKNPTAFYLCASSIDRSTGELFFGEGSRLTVL.

The chain has TRBV2 and TRBJ1-6, with a weak D call TRBD1 (5 bases). The CDR3 runs 16 residues. CDR1 and CDR2 from the germline V gene are SNHLY and FYNNEI. The V end was cut by 4 bases, the J end by 8 bases, with 18 bases between. For the CDR3, the DNA is TGTGCCAGCAGTGTACAGGCCTCGGGCGGTTATTCACCCCTCCACTTT. The encoded protein is CASSVQASGGYSPLHF.

The chain carries TRBV28 and TRBJ1-1, with D possibly TRBD1 on 5 matching bases. CDR1 is MDHEN and CDR2 is SYDVKM in the germline V gene. Trimming removed 6 bases from V and 8 bases from J, with 16 bases in between. CDR3 length: 13 amino acids. Here the CDR3 DNA reads TGTGCCAGCAGCTATACTCAGGGAACAGAAGCTTTCTTT. The encoded protein is CASSYTQGTEAFF.

The V call is TRBV21-1, the J call TRBJ1-1; the table's D gene call, TRBD1, was not cross checked with the DNA. TRBV21-1 is shown as a pseudogene. There are 17 residues in the CDR3. CDR3: CASSKRGRGQGNTEAFF. DNA for the CDR3: TGTGCCAGCAGCAAAAGAGGCAGGGGACAGGGCAACACTGAAGCTTTCTTT.

V usage is TRBV7-9 and J usage is TRBJ2-1; 7 positions match TRBD1. This CDR3 contains 15 residues. V lost 2 bases and J lost 6; bases outside the gene matches: 7. Germline CDR1 SEHNR, CDR2 FQNEAQ (reference sequence). The chain's CDR3 is CASSLPLRQGNEQFF. DNA of the CDR3: TGTGCCAGCAGCTTACCGCTAAGACAGGGCAATGAGCAGTTCTTC. Looking up the rest from reference TRBV7-9 and TRBJ2-1 gives the full variable domain: DTGVSQNPRHKITKRGQNVTFRCDPISEHNRLYWYRQTLGQGPEFLTYFQNEAQLEKSRLLSDRFSAERPKGSFSTLEIQRTEQGDSAMYLCASSLPLRQGNEQFFGPGTRLTVL.

The chain combines TRBV4-2 with TRBJ1-1, with 7 bases lining up with TRBD1. The CDR3 is 18 residues long. The germline gives CDR1 LGHNA, CDR2 YNFKEQ. V lost 1 base to trimming and J lost 1 base; unmatched junction nucleotides: 12. CDR3 in amino acids: CASSQASAPGTANTEAFF. The CDR3 coding sequence is TGTGCCAGCAGCCAAGCGTCGGCCCCCGGGACAGCGAACACTGAAGCTTTCTTT.

This sequence joins TRBV15 and TRBJ2-7; D is unresolved. V lost 1 base and J 0 bases, leaving 4 bases between the germline ends. The CDR3 consists of 13 residues. Germline V lookup: CDR1 LNHNV, CDR2 YYDKDF (reference sequence). CDR3 region: CATSRGDSYEQYF. The CDR3 region has the DNA TGTGCCACCAGCAGAGGAGACTCCTACGAGCAGTACTTC.

This clone came up a few times. The gene calls are TRBV6-1 and TRBJ1-3, with 8 bases aligning to TRBD1. CDR3 length: 15 residues. Germline V gene lookup returns CDR1 MNHNS and CDR2 SASEGT. V shed 4 bases, J shed 0 bases, and the junction held 2 bases outside the gene matches. The CDR3 sequence: CASSGGQGSGNTIYF. The DNA for the CDR3 is TGTGCCAGCAGTGGAGGACAGGGCTCTGGAAACACCATATATTTT.

The chain joins TRBV29-1 to TRBJ2-2; 9 nucleotides align to TRBD1. V shed 4 bases and J 10 bases; nucleotides not matched to a gene: 10. This CDR3 has 14 residues. Germline CDR1 reads SQVTM; CDR2 reads ANQGSEA. The CDR3 sequence is CSVVGTGRMEELFF. DNA for the CDR3: TGCAGCGTTGTAGGGACAGGGAGAATGGAGGAGCTGTTTTTT.

J is TRBJ2-1 and V is TRBV28; possible D gene TRBD1, 6 bases. This CDR3 is built from 16 residues. The germline V and J ends were trimmed by 6 bases and 3 bases, with 18 bases remaining between them. CDR1 MDHEN and CDR2 SYDVKM come from the germline V gene. The DNA for the CDR3 is TGTGCCAGCAGCGGCAGGGGTAGCAATTACTACAATGAGCAGTTCTTC. Protein product: CASSGRGSNYYNEQFF.

This clone was seen only a few times. In DNA, the CDR3 is TGTGCCAGCAGCAAACGGACAGGGGTCGATGGCTACACCTTC. Translating it yields CASSKRTGVDGYTF. The gene calls are TRBV7-8 and TRBJ1-2, with 9 bases identical to TRBD1. There are 14 residues in the CDR3. Germline CDR1 and CDR2: SGHVS and FQNEAQ. After removal of 5 bases from V and 6 bases from J, the junction contained 7 bases not matched to a gene. Full variable domain (rest looked up from reference TRBV7-8 and TRBJ1-2): GAGVSQSPRYKVAKRGQDVALRCDPISGHVSLFWYQQALGQGPEFLTYFQNEAQLDKSGLPSDRFFAERPEGSVSTLKIQRTQQEDSAVYLCASSKRTGVDGYTFGSGTRLTVV.

J is TRBJ1-1 and V is TRBV5-4, with D unclear. This CDR3 has 13 residues. V was pared by 7 bases and J by 1 base, with 11 bases between. Per germline, CDR1 SGHNT and CDR2 YYREEE (reference sequence). CDR3 protein: CASLGDWNTEAFF. As DNA, the CDR3 is TGTGCCAGCCTGGGAGATTGGAACACTGAAGCTTTCTTT.

The chain joins TRBV14 to TRBJ2-1, with 12 nucleotides matching TRBD2. Germline CDR1 SGHDN, CDR2 FVKESK. The ends lost 5 bases at V and 8 bases at J; junction bases unmatched: 10. This CDR3 is built from 16 residues. Written as DNA, the CDR3 is TGTGCCAGCAGCTTCCTCCTAGCGGGAGGGGCCTATGAGCAGTTCTTC. Its protein product is CASSFLLAGGAYEQFF.

The rearrangement links TRBV5-1 to TRBJ2-1; 9 nucleotides match TRBD2. Germline loops: CDR1 SGHRS, CDR2 YFSETQ. V trimming: 2 bases; J trimming: 2 bases; junction bases outside the gene matches: 2. This CDR3 contains 15 residues. Here the CDR3 DNA reads TGCGCCAGCAGCTTCGCGGGAGGGGCCTACAATGAGCAGTTCTTC. Translated: CASSFAGGAYNEQFF. Filled out from reference TRBV5-1 and TRBJ2-1, the complete variable domain reads KAGVTQTPRYLIKTRGQQVTLSCSPISGHRSVSWYQQTPGQGLQFLFEYFSETQRNKGNFPGRFSGRQFSNSRSEMNVSTLELGDSALYLCASSFAGGAYNEQFFGPGTRLTVL.

This clone appeared a few times. V and J are TRBV2 and TRBJ2-1; TRBD2 matches at 8 bases. The CDR3 has 13 residues. Germline-derived CDR1 and CDR2 are SNHLY and FYNNEI. V gave up 6 bases and J gave up 7 bases; unmatched junction bases: 5. CDR3 nucleotide sequence: TGTGCCAGCAGCGGGACTAGGGGGAATGAGCAGTTCTTC. Translation: CASSGTRGNEQFF. The full variable domain, completed using reference TRBV2 and TRBJ2-1, is EPEVTQTPSHQVTQMGQEVILRCVPISNHLYFYWYRQILGQKVEFLVSFYNNEISEKSEIFDDQFSVERPDGSNFTLKIRSTKLEDSAMYFCASSGTRGNEQFFGPGTRLTVL.

The CDR3 DNA sequence: TGTGCCAGCTCAGTACTGGCGGGGGCCTACAATGAGCAGTTCTTC. Protein: CASSVLAGAYNEQFF. The rearrangement uses TRBV18 and TRBJ2-1; 7 bases map to TRBD2. The V and J ends lost 5 bases and 2 bases, in that order; junction bases with no gene match: 6. The V gene's germline CDR1 is KGHSH and CDR2 LQKENI. This CDR3 is built from 15 residues.

This clone was observed a handful of times. This chain links TRBV11-1 with TRBJ2-3; 7 bases agree with TRBD2. The CDR3 sequence is 16 residues long. CDR1 and CDR2 (germline): SGHAT, FQDESV (reference sequence). With V trimmed by 3 bases and J by 4 bases, 10 bases remained unmatched. For the CDR3, the DNA is TGTGCCAGCAGCTTCCGGGACTACCACGAGGCAGATACGCAGTATTTT. Its protein product is CASSFRDYHEADTQYF.

The chain has TRBV4-1 and TRBJ1-2; TRBD1 matches at 8 bases. Germline CDR1 and CDR2: MGHRA and YSYEKL. CDR3 length: 14 amino acids. V trimming: 2 bases; J trimming: 8 bases; junction bases outside the gene matches: 7. The CDR3 DNA follows: TGCGCCAGCAGCCAATTCGGACAGGGAGCCGGCTACACCTTC. Protein product: CASSQFGQGAGYTF.

The V gene is TRBV5-1, the J gene TRBJ2-7; 10 nucleotides line up with TRBD1. This CDR3 has 15 amino acids. From germline, CDR1 is SGHRS and CDR2 YFSETQ. The V and J ends lost 4 bases and 5 bases, in that order; junction bases with no gene match: 9. In DNA form, the CDR3 reads TGCGCCAGCAGCCCTCTACGGGACAGGGGCAACGAGCAGTACTTC. Translated, it gives CASSPLRDRGNEQYF. Full variable domain (rest looked up from reference TRBV5-1 and TRBJ2-7): KAGVTQTPRYLIKTRGQQVTLSCSPISGHRSVSWYQQTPGQGLQFLFEYFSETQRNKGNFPGRFSGRQFSNSRSEMNVSTLELGDSALYLCASSPLRDRGNEQYFGPGTRLTVT.

This rearrangement joins TRBV27 to TRBJ2-1, with D perhaps matching TRBD1 (5 bases). CDR1 is MNHEY, CDR2 SMNVEV, per germline (reference sequence). The CDR3 runs to 15 residues. V shed 3 bases and J shed 4 bases, with 13 bases lying between them. The CDR3 DNA reads as TGTGCCAGCAGTTTCTCAGGGATTCCTTACAATGAGCAGTTCTTC. Translating gives CASSFSGIPYNEQFF.

The V gene is TRBV2, the J gene TRBJ2-1, with TRBD2 matching over 10 bases. Germline V lookup: CDR1 SNHLY, CDR2 FYNNEI. Trimming took 6 bases from V and 12 from J; bases not matched to a gene: 14. The CDR3 consists of 15 residues. Written as DNA, the CDR3 is TGTGCCAGCAGCAAGGATGGGACTAGCGTACCCTCGCAGTTCTTC. Translated, it gives CASSKDGTSVPSQFF.

The V call is TRBV29-1, the J call TRBJ2-5, with 7 bases aligning to TRBD1. TRBJ2-7 explains the end of the DNA better; the J call may be wrong. The CDR3 spans 14 residues. Looked up from germline, CDR1 is SQVTM and CDR2 is ANQGSEA. The CDR3 protein is CSARTGTADYEQYF. The DNA for the CDR3 is TGCAGCGCACGGACCGGGACAGCTGACTACGAGCAGTACTTC.

This clone was detected only a few times. One end of the junction is discordant with germline, which a read error may explain. The chain combines TRBV7-7 with TRBJ2-5, with 7 bases aligning to TRBD1. The CDR3 is 13 residues long. The germline CDR1 and CDR2 sequences are SSHAT and FNYEAQ (reference sequence). The CDR3 loop is CASSPTGAETQYF. Written as DNA, the CDR3 is TGTGCTAGCAGCCCCACAGGGGCGGAGACCCAGTACTTC.

V and J are TRBV28 and TRBJ2-1, with D possibly matching TRBD2 (6 bases). Trimming stripped 3 bases from V and 6 bases from J, with 18 bases between. Looked up from germline, CDR1 is MDHEN and CDR2 is SYDVKM. This CDR3 has 16 amino acids. The chain's CDR3 is CASSLTRGRTVNEQFF. The CDR3 nucleotides read TGTGCCAGCAGTTTGACTAGGGGCAGAACAGTCAATGAGCAGTTCTTC.

V gene TRBV7-9 combines with J gene TRBJ2-1; 9 nucleotides agree with TRBD2. Germline V CDR1 and CDR2: SEHNR, FQNEAQ (reference sequence). There are 15 residues in the CDR3. With V trimmed by 5 bases and J by 7 bases, 9 bases remained unmatched. CDR3 loop: CASSRIAGDGNEQFF. In DNA form, the CDR3 reads TGTGCCAGCAGCCGGATAGCGGGAGATGGTAATGAGCAGTTCTTC.

The chain couples TRBV28 to TRBJ2-1, with 11 bases that match TRBD2. The CDR3 has 16 amino acids. Germline lookup yields CDR1 MDHEN and CDR2 SYDVKM. The V and J ends lost 8 bases and 9 bases, in that order; junction bases with no gene match: 15. As DNA, the CDR3 is TGTGCCAGCGCCCACTCAAGACTAGCGGGATCAAGTGAGCAGTTCTTC. The encoded protein is CASAHSRLAGSSEQFF. Based on the CDR3 plus reference TRBV28 and TRBJ2-1, the full variable domain is DVKVTQSSRYLVKRTGEKVFLECVQDMDHENMFWYRQDPGLGLRLIYFSYDVKMKEKGDIPEGYSVSREKKERFSLILESASTNQTSMYLCASAHSRLAGSSEQFFGPGTRLTVL.

The chain combines TRBV7-2 with TRBJ1-2, with 7 bases fitting TRBD1. The CDR3 spans 15 residues. V lost 5 bases and J lost 8; bases outside the gene matches: 14. Per germline, CDR1 SGHTA and CDR2 FQGNSA. The CDR3 is CASSPQGTGAAGYTF. The CDR3 coding sequence is TGTGCCAGCAGCCCTCAAGGAACAGGGGCCGCGGGCTACACCTTC.

The chain links TRBV6-4 to TRBJ2-7; 9 bases line up with TRBD2. This CDR3 contains 16 residues. CDR1 is MRHNA, CDR2 SNTAGT, per germline. The trim removed 4 bases at V and 0 bases at J, leaving 7 bases unmatched. DNA for the CDR3: TGTGCCAGCAGTGTACCCGGACTAGCGAGCTCCTACGAGCAGTACTTC. Translating gives CASSVPGLASSYEQYF.